The rows below give T cell receptor beta chains drawn from one sample of a study of shared clonotypes between healthy human individuals. TCRdb's copy holds only in-frame clones and misses some; the assay was immunoSEQ multiplex PCR. This table holds some 2.1 million clones, 85% to 95% found once. The sequencing input was naive CD8+ T cells sorted from blood. These receptors were collected from a man between 18 and 29 years old in good health. Both conserved end residues are part of each CDR3. A D gene is named only where the DNA matches it firmly. Clone size is given for some rows only: seen once, a few or many times, or a class if the clone is expanded.

D: .; J: TRBJ2-1; size: .; V: TRBV4-3; DNA: TGCGCCAGCAGCCAAGAAACAGCCTACAATGAGCAGTTCTTC; CDR3: CASSQETAYNEQFF
D: .; J: TRBJ2-7; size: .; V: TRBV27; DNA: TGTGCCAGCACCGGAGGGCCGGCCTACGAGCAGTACTTC; CDR3: CASTGGPAYEQYF
D: .; J: TRBJ2-7; size: .; V: TRBV5-8; DNA: TGTGCCAGCAGCTTGCACCATTCCGGGACCTACGAGCAGTACTTC; CDR3: CASSLHHSGTYEQYF
D: .; J: TRBJ1-6; size: .; V: TRBV6-5; DNA: TGTGCCAGCAGTTTACAGGGAATTACTTATAATTCACCCCTCCACTTT; CDR3: CASSLQGITYNSPLHF
D: TRBD1; J: TRBJ2-1; size: .; V: TRBV27; DNA: TGTGCCAGCAGTTCCCTAGGACAGGGGGCGGGCAATGAGCAGTTCTTC; CDR3: CASSSLGQGAGNEQFF
D: .; J: TRBJ1-2; size: .; V: TRBV7-9; DNA: TGTGCCAGCAGCTCTAAGGACGTTCTAGGCTACACCTTC; CDR3: CASSSKDVLGYTF
D: .; J: TRBJ2-3; size: .; V: TRBV5-5; DNA: TGTGCCAGCAGCCCCGGACAGGGAGGGTTAGATACGCAGTATTTT; CDR3: CASSPGQGGLDTQYF
D: .; J: TRBJ1-1; size: .; V: TRBV6-5; DNA: TGTGCCAGCAGTTTGGGGTTGATGAGGACTGAAGCTTTCTTT; CDR3: CASSLGLMRTEAFF
D: TRBD2; J: TRBJ2-7; size: .; V: TRBV6-5; DNA: TGTGCCAGCAGTTCCCAGGCTCTAGCGGCCTTCTACGAGCAGTACTTC; CDR3: CASSSQALAAFYEQYF
D: .; J: TRBJ1-1; size: .; V: TRBV12-5; DNA: TGTGCTAGTGGTTTGGATCAACATAAGTACACTGAAGCTTTCTTT; CDR3: CASGLDQHKYTEAFF
D: .; J: TRBJ2-7; size: .; V: TRBV5-1; DNA: TGCGCCAGCAGCCCGGACGGCGCCTACGAGCAGTACTTC; CDR3: CASSPDGAYEQYF
D: .; J: TRBJ2-7; size: .; V: TRBV11-3; DNA: TGTGCCAGCAGCCAAGAAGGGGGGCACTACGAGCAGTACTTC; CDR3: CASSQEGGHYEQYF
D: TRBD2; J: TRBJ2-7; size: .; V: TRBV29-1; DNA: TGCAGCGCCCGGGGGGTATACGAGCAGTACTTC; CDR3: CSARGVYEQYF
D: .; J: TRBJ2-3; size: .; V: TRBV9; DNA: TGTGCCAGCAGCGTAGGCCATCAGGGATACTCCACAGATACGCAGTATTTT; CDR3: CASSVGHQGYSTDTQYF
D: .; J: TRBJ2-1; size: once; V: TRBV7-9; DNA: TGTGCCAGCAGCCCCAAAGGAGAACTAGCTTGGGGAGGCAAGTTCTTC; CDR3: CASSPKGELAWGGKFF
D: TRBD1; J: TRBJ1-6; size: .; V: TRBV19; DNA: TGTGCCAGTAGTCCTCCGCTTTCGACAGGGCCCAATTCACCCCTCCACTTT; CDR3: CASSPPLSTGPNSPLHF
D: .; J: TRBJ1-1; size: .; V: TRBV7-9; DNA: TGTGCCAGCGCAGGGAGGAACACTGAAGCTTTCTTT; CDR3: CASAGRNTEAFF
D: TRBD1; J: TRBJ1-2; size: once; V: TRBV27; DNA: TGTGCCAGCACCCCTTCTACAGGGGTAGTTCACTATGGCTACACCTTC; CDR3: CASTPSTGVVHYGYTF
D: TRBD1; J: TRBJ1-1; size: few; V: TRBV5-4; DNA: TGTGCCAGCAGCAATATCGACAGGGTAAACACTGAAGCTTTCTTT; CDR3: CASSNIDRVNTEAFF
D: TRBD1; J: TRBJ1-5; size: .; V: TRBV30; DNA: TGTGCCTGGAGTGTACAGGGGAATCAGCCCCAGCATTTT; CDR3: CAWSVQGNQPQHF
D: .; J: TRBJ2-5; size: .; V: TRBV29-1; DNA: TGCAGCGGAGTGATACCAAACGGGGAGACCCAGTACTTC; CDR3: CSGVIPNGETQYF
D: .; J: TRBJ1-5; size: .; V: TRBV5-6; DNA: TGTGCCAGCACCATATGGCCCGATTGGGGGAATCAGCCCCAGCATTTT; CDR3: CASTIWPDWGNQPQHF
D: .; J: TRBJ1-5; size: .; V: TRBV30; DNA: TGTGCCTGGAGTGTAGGTATGGGGAATCAGCCCCAGCATTTT; CDR3: CAWSVGMGNQPQHF
D: TRBD1; J: TRBJ2-7; size: .; V: TRBV14; DNA: TGTGCCAGCAGCCTGGGACAGGGGACTTACGAGCAGTACTTC; CDR3: CASSLGQGTYEQYF
D: TRBD1; J: TRBJ1-4; size: .; V: TRBV7-8; DNA: TGTGCCAGCAGCATCCAGGGGGGTTCAACTATAACTCCAACTAATGAAAAACTGTTTTTT; CDR3: CASSIQGGSTITPTNEKLFF
D: TRBD1; J: TRBJ2-2; size: .; V: TRBV9; DNA: TGTGCCAGCAGGGAGGACAGGACATTGGGCGCCGGGGAGCTGTTTTTT; CDR3: CASREDRTLGAGELFF
D: .; J: TRBJ2-3; size: .; V: TRBV4-3; DNA: TGCGCCAGCAGCCATGAAAGACTTACTAGCACAGATACGCAGTATTTT; CDR3: CASSHERLTSTDTQYF
D: .; J: TRBJ2-1; size: .; V: TRBV4-1; DNA: TGCGCCAGCAGCCAAGTGTATGTCGGGGGCTCCTACAATGAGCAGTTCTTC; CDR3: CASSQVYVGGSYNEQFF
D: .; J: TRBJ2-3; size: .; V: TRBV6-5; DNA: TGTGCCAGCAGTTACTCAGGGAGCACAGATACGCAGTATTTT; CDR3: CASSYSGSTDTQYF
D: TRBD1; J: TRBJ1-4; size: .; V: TRBV7-9; DNA: TGTGCCAGCAGCTTAGCGGCCTCCGGGACAGGGGTCGAAAAACTGTTTTTT; CDR3: CASSLAASGTGVEKLFF
D: .; J: TRBJ1-6; size: .; V: TRBV30; DNA: TGTGCCTGGAGTTTCGTGACTGATTCACCCCTCCACTTT; CDR3: CAWSFVTDSPLHF
D: .; J: TRBJ2-1; size: .; V: TRBV9; DNA: TGTGCCAGCGGGGGGTTCTCCGGCAATGAGCAGTTCTTC; CDR3: CASGGFSGNEQFF
D: .; J: TRBJ1-1; size: .; V: TRBV7-9; DNA: TGTGCCAGTCGGGGGAACACTGAAGCTTTCTTT; CDR3: CASRGNTEAFF
D: .; J: TRBJ2-1; size: .; V: TRBV5-1; DNA: TGCGCCAGCAGCTCCAACGCGAATGAGCAGTTCTTC; CDR3: CASSSNANEQFF
D: .; J: TRBJ1-2; size: .; V: TRBV15; DNA: TGTGCCACCAGCACGGTTTGGCAAAACTATGGCTACACCTTC; CDR3: CATSTVWQNYGYTF
D: TRBD1; J: TRBJ2-7; size: .; V: TRBV13; DNA: TGTGCCAGCAGCTCCCGGGACAGGTTTGCCTACGAGCAGTACTTC; CDR3: CASSSRDRFAYEQYF
D: .; J: TRBJ1-1; size: .; V: TRBV5-6; DNA: TGTGCCAGCAGCTGGGGTGGGGGCACTGAAGCTTTCTTT; CDR3: CASSWGGGTEAFF
D: .; J: TRBJ2-1; size: .; V: TRBV27; DNA: TGTGCCAGCCACAGCCTGAGCTCCTACAATGAGCAGTTCTTC; CDR3: CASHSLSSYNEQFF
D: .; J: TRBJ2-7; size: .; V: TRBV14; DNA: TGTGCCAGCAGCCGAGGGAACTACGAGCAGTACTTC; CDR3: CASSRGNYEQYF
D: .; J: TRBJ2-2; size: .; V: TRBV25-1; DNA: TGTGCCAGCAGTGGGACTCTTCGCGGGGAGCTGTTTTTT; CDR3: CASSGTLRGELFF
D: .; J: TRBJ2-7; size: .; V: TRBV6-6; DNA: TGTGCCAGCAGTCTGGACGGGTCCTCCTACGAGCAGTACTTC; CDR3: CASSLDGSSYEQYF
D: .; J: TRBJ1-2; size: .; V: TRBV7-8; DNA: TGTGCCAGCAGCTTTCAAGGGGGATTGAACTATGGCTACACCTTC; CDR3: CASSFQGGLNYGYTF
D: .; J: TRBJ2-7; size: .; V: TRBV7-8; DNA: TGTGCCAGCAGCTTAGACCCCACACAGGGCTACGAGCAGTACTTC; CDR3: CASSLDPTQGYEQYF
D: TRBD2; J: TRBJ2-7; size: .; V: TRBV15; DNA: TGTGCCACCAGCATAGGGACTACCTACGAGCAGTACTTC; CDR3: CATSIGTTYEQYF
D: .; J: TRBJ2-3; size: .; V: TRBV5-1; DNA: TGCGCCAGCAGCCAGGGGGGCAGGCTGCTTACAGATACGCAGTATTTT; CDR3: CASSQGGRLLTDTQYF
D: .; J: TRBJ2-1; size: .; V: TRBV7-9; DNA: TGTGCCAGCAGCTTAGACCAAGGGGCCTCCTACAATGAGCAGTTCTTC; CDR3: CASSLDQGASYNEQFF
D: TRBD1; J: TRBJ1-2; size: .; V: TRBV2; DNA: TGTGCCACCTCCCAGGGGGTTGGCTATGGCTACACCTTC; CDR3: CATSQGVGYGYTF
D: .; J: TRBJ1-4; size: .; V: TRBV7-9; DNA: TGTGCCAGCAGCTTAGTATCGGAGGGGGAAAAACTGTTTTTT; CDR3: CASSLVSEGEKLFF
D: .; J: TRBJ1-1; size: .; V: TRBV5-1; DNA: TGCGCCAGCAGCTCAAAAAAAACCACTGAAGCTTTCTTT; CDR3: CASSSKKTTEAFF
D: .; J: TRBJ2-7; size: .; V: TRBV28; DNA: TGTGCCAGCAGTTTGGGGTTGGCCTCAGCTGTGAGCTCCTACGAGCAGTACTTC; CDR3: CASSLGLASAVSSYEQYF
D: .; J: TRBJ2-7; size: .; V: TRBV5-1; DNA: TGCGCCAGCAGCTCCCTGGGAGAGCAGTACTTC; CDR3: CASSSLGEQYF
D: TRBD2; J: TRBJ2-3; size: .; V: TRBV13; DNA: TGTGCCAGCAGCCAGACTAGCGGGGGGCTCACAGATACGCAGTATTTT; CDR3: CASSQTSGGLTDTQYF
D: .; J: TRBJ1-2; size: .; V: TRBV9; DNA: TGTGCCAGCAGCGGGGCTCCTAGGGACTATGGCTACACCTTC; CDR3: CASSGAPRDYGYTF
D: TRBD2; J: TRBJ2-3; size: .; V: TRBV7-9; DNA: TGTGCCAGCAGCTTAACTAGCGGGGGAGGAGATACGCAGTATTTT; CDR3: CASSLTSGGGDTQYF
D: TRBD2; J: TRBJ2-1; size: once; V: TRBV5-4; DNA: TGTGCCAGCAGCTTTGGTCTAGCGGGGTACAATGAGCAGTTCTTC; CDR3: CASSFGLAGYNEQFF
D: TRBD1; J: TRBJ1-1; size: .; V: TRBV5-4; DNA: TGTGCCAGCAGCTTGGCAGGGGGCGTGAACACTGAAGCTTTCTTT; CDR3: CASSLAGGVNTEAFF